Sequencing of this TCR beta chain was carried out in a study of PD-1 blockade in mismatch repair-deficient tumors. Whole-study results and caveats: Tumor-resident clones, often absent from pretreatment blood, expanded after pembrolizumab and then contracted.

All patients were mismatch repair deficient, assessed by either PCR or immunohistochemistry. A few pembrolizumab responders had their TCRs sequenced. Data came from immunoSEQ multiplex PCR; TCRdb stores just in-frame clones and leaves some out. The sample carries some 130,000 clones, roughly 90% recorded once. V was shortened by 6 bases and J by 4 bases, with 13 bases between the two germline ends. Germline V CDR1 and CDR2: ENHRY, SYGVKD. The CDR3 totals 13 residues. In the case of this clone: Its matching antigen is unknown.

The chain uses TRBV10-3 and TRBJ2-7, with D perhaps matching TRBD1 (6 bases). The clonotype comes from an adult with mismatch repair-deficient cancer. Specimen: peripheral blood, collected approximately 71 weeks after starting pembrolizumab. CDR3 DNA sequence: TGTGCCATCAGCGCGACAGGTTCGTACGAGCAGTACTTC. Protein: CAISATGSYEQYF.